Following are 10 T cell receptor beta chains from one sample sequenced in a study of T cells in localized non-small cell lung cancer (dated by TCRdb to the early 2020s). Libraries were prepared through the immunoSEQ multiplex PCR assay. TCRdb mirrors the immuneACCESS table, restricted to in-frame sequences. Some clones are absent from its copies; in checked studies, under half trace to an unresolved V gene, and the reason for the others is unknown. The sample table records 40,000 to 60,000 clones; roughly 86% of these occur just once. About 15% of the sample is held by the ten biggest clonotypes. The sample was PBMCs, taken before any cancer treatment. The receptor set was obtained from a female donor with stage II lung adenocarcinoma.

CDR3 sequence reads: CASRWGTQDEQYF. The CDR3 DNA follows: TGTGCCAGTAGATGGGGGACCCAAGACGAGCAGTACTTC. The chain employs TRBV19 and TRBJ2-7, with D possibly being TRBD1 or TRBD2 (5 bases each). CDR3 length equals 13 residues. Looked up from germline, CDR1 is LNHDA and CDR2 is SQIVND (reference sequence). V was pared by 6 bases and J by 5 bases, with 14 bases between.

This chain uses TRBV27 with TRBJ1-2; D gene uncertain. CDR3 length: 12 residues. The germline CDR1 and CDR2 sequences are MNHEY and SMNVEV (reference sequence). Trimming pared 4 bases from V and 4 bases from J, leaving 7 bases between. This CDR3 is CASSSRSYGYTF. For the CDR3, the DNA is TGTGCCAGCAGTTCCAGAAGCTATGGCTACACCTTC.

The chain links TRBV5-1 to TRBJ2-2; D possibly corresponds to TRBD1 (5 bases). Per the germline V gene, CDR1 is SGHRS and CDR2 is YFSETQ. The V gene lost 2 bases and the J gene lost 4 bases, with 12 bases spanning the gap. The CDR3 has 15 residues. The CDR3, as DNA: TGCGCCAGCAGCTTAACCCAGGGCGGCACCGGGGAGCTGTTTTTT. It is translated as CASSLTQGGTGELFF.

The chain has TRBV7-3 and TRBJ2-3, with 10 bases that match TRBD1. CDR3 length equals 15 residues. Trimming cost V 5 bases and J 4 bases; bases outside gene matches: 6. Germline CDR1 and CDR2: SGHTA and FQGTGA. The CDR3 DNA sequence: TGTGCCAGCAGCCTTGGACAGGGGGTCGCAGATACGCAGTATTTT. Encoded protein: CASSLGQGVADTQYF.

The chain couples TRBV5-8 to TRBJ2-2; perhaps D is TRBD1 or TRBD2 (5 bases each). The CDR3 is 14 residues long. With 4 bases removed from V and 3 bases from J, the gap between germline ends came to 10 bases. Germline CDR1 is SGHTS and CDR2 is YDEGEE. For the CDR3, the DNA is TGTGCCAGCAGCCTGGGACGGTACACCGGGGAGCTGTTTTTT. As protein: CASSLGRYTGELFF.

The CDR3 DNA sequence: TGCGCCAGCAGCATCCGGGACTACAACACCGGGGAGCTGTTTTTT. Residues: CASSIRDYNTGELFF. The chain combines TRBV5-1 with TRBJ2-2; 7 bases are a match to TRBD2. Germline V gene data show CDR1 as SGHRS and CDR2 as YFSETQ. The CDR3 length is 15 residues. The J segment lost 2 bases and the V segment lost 4 bases, leaving 5 bases of the junction unmatched.

The table lists this clone with a few counts. The chain couples TRBV27 to TRBJ2-3; no reliable D call. Germline assignment: CDR1 MNHEY and CDR2 SMNVEV (reference sequence). The CDR3 sequence is 13 residues long. V lost 1 base and J lost 8, with 10 bases in between. The CDR3 DNA sequence: TGTGCCAGCAGTTTATATGCGCAAACTACGCAGTATTTT. As protein: CASSLYAQTTQYF.

V and J are TRBV30 and TRBJ2-5; D is unresolved. Trimming took 0 bases from V and 0 from J, leaving 11 bases between them. The CDR3 length is 15 residues. Germline lookup yields CDR1 GTSNPN and CDR2 SVGIG (reference sequence). CDR3 DNA sequence: TGTGCCTGGAGTGTATTATTGGCGAACCAAGAGACCCAGTACTTC. This encodes CAWSVLLANQETQYF.

The table lists this clone with a count of one. The chain links TRBV5-4 to TRBJ2-3; a weak D match, TRBD2 (7 bases). The CDR3 covers 18 residues. V was trimmed by 2 bases and J by 2 bases, leaving 21 bases between them. The germline CDR1 and CDR2 sequences are SGHNT and YYREEE (reference sequence). CDR3 in amino acids: CASSLSPPGRGLTDTQYF. CDR3 in DNA: TGTGCCAGCAGCTTATCCCCCCCGGGGCGGGGGCTCACAGATACGCAGTATTTT.

CDR3 protein: CASSLSGGSYEQYF. The CDR3 DNA sequence: TGTGCCAGCAGTCTTAGCGGGGGCTCCTACGAGCAGTACTTC. The chain recombines TRBV6-5 with TRBJ2-7; 9 nucleotides line up with TRBD2. Germline CDR1 MNHEY, CDR2 SVGAGI. The CDR3 has 14 amino acids. V gave up 5 bases and J gave up 0 bases; unmatched junction bases: 2.